Below are 30 T cell receptor beta chains sequenced from a single sample in a study of T cells in Graves' hyperthyroidism and ophthalmopathy. Template material for amplifying TCR beta CDR3 regions consisted of RNA transcripts. The study used the HTBI primer set for a first-round RT-PCR of the TCR CDR3. TCRdb processed the multiplex PCR reads anew with MiXCR; each CDR3 protein has one entry. Of 540,000 or so distinct CDR3 sequences in the sample, around 14% were seen once. The sample taken for sequencing was blood. Receptors originate from a woman aged 25 to 39 with Graves' hyperthyroidism.

The V gene is TRBV20-1, the J gene TRBJ2-3; TRBD2 matches 11 bases. The CDR3 runs to 14 residues. Germline loops: CDR1 DFQATT, CDR2 SNEGSKA (reference sequence). The J segment lost 3 bases and the V segment lost 7 bases, leaving 6 bases of the junction unmatched. CDR3 sequence reads: CSVLASGRTDTQYF. In DNA, the CDR3 is TGCAGTGTATTGGCTAGCGGGAGGACAGATACGCAGTATTTT.

The V gene is TRBV20-1, the J gene TRBJ2-1; 11 bases map to TRBD2. Germline CDR1 reads DFQATT; CDR2 reads SNEGSKA (reference sequence). After removal of 3 bases from V and 1 base from J, the junction contained 5 bases not matched to a gene. The CDR3 has 16 residues. The CDR3 nucleotides read TGCAGTGCTAGGACACTAGCGGGAGCTTCCTACAATGAGCAGTTCTTC. As protein: CSARTLAGASYNEQFF.

This clonotype was seen ten or more times. The chain has TRBV10-3 and TRBJ2-1; D uncertain. CDR3 size: 15 residues. Germline V gene data show CDR1 as ENHRY and CDR2 as SYGVKD. V lost 0 bases, J lost 2 bases, and 8 bases lay in between. In DNA, the CDR3 is TGTGCCATCAGTGAGTCGGGCGCTACCTACAATGAGCAGTTCTTC. As protein: CAISESGATYNEQFF.

The chain employs TRBV19 and TRBJ1-2; D remains unclear. Germline V lookup: CDR1 LNHDA, CDR2 SQIVND (reference sequence). Trimming shortened V by 6 bases and J by 4 bases, and 12 bases separated the two germline ends. The CDR3 covers 13 residues. Here the CDR3 reads CASRPRGPYGYTF. The CDR3, as DNA: TGTGCCAGTAGACCCCGAGGCCCCTATGGCTACACCTTC.

This clonotype was detected many times. The chain links TRBV20-1 to TRBJ2-2; D perhaps matches TRBD2 (6 bases). There are 15 residues in the CDR3. The germline V and J ends were trimmed by 1 base and 1 base, with 10 bases remaining between them. Germline V CDR1 and CDR2: DFQATT, SNEGSKA (reference sequence). The CDR3, as DNA: TGCAGTGCTAGAGGACTGCGGGAGAACACCGGGGAGCTGTTTTTT. The encoded protein is CSARGLRENTGELFF.

The chain carries TRBV7-2 and TRBJ2-5; perhaps TRBD1 as D (6 bases). Germline CDR1 is SGHTA and CDR2 is FQGNSA. CDR3 size: 15 residues. The V end lost 3 bases, the J end lost 2 bases, and 13 bases lay between the germline ends. DNA for the CDR3: TGTGCCAGCAGCTTGTCCGGGACACAACAAGAGACCCAGTACTTC. It is translated as CASSLSGTQQETQYF.

The chain couples TRBV12-3 or TRBV12-4 to TRBJ1-4; weak D call: TRBD1 (6 bases). The CDR3 totals 15 residues. The germline V and J ends were trimmed by 5 bases and 7 bases, with 17 bases remaining between them. The DNA of the CDR3 is TGTGCCAGCAGTGAAGATACAGGGTGGGCTGAAAAACTGTTTTTT. The encoded protein is CASSEDTGWAEKLFF.

This clonotype was observed at least ten times. The chain has TRBV12-3 or TRBV12-4 and TRBJ2-1; D remains unclear. Trimming left V 7 bases short and J 6 bases short, with 7 bases between. The CDR3 sequence is 11 residues long. In DNA form, the CDR3 reads TGTGCCAGCACCTCGCTCAATGAGCAGTTCTTC. Its protein is CASTSLNEQFF.

This clonotype appeared once. The CDR3 sequence is CASSTATYEQYF. CDR3 bases: TGTGCCAGCAGCACAGCTACCTACGAGCAGTACTTC. The rearrangement joins TRBV6-1 to TRBJ2-7; unclear D gene. The CDR3 contains 12 residues. The germline gives CDR1 MNHNS, CDR2 SASEGT. V was cut by 6 bases and J by 2 bases, with 8 bases left in between.

This clonotype occurred a few times. V gene TRBV28 combines with J gene TRBJ1-3; 10 bases agree with TRBD1. The V segment lost 5 bases and the J segment 3 bases; nucleotides outside the gene matches: 10. Germline CDR1 MDHEN, CDR2 SYDVKM. CDR3 length equals 17 residues. CDR3 DNA: TGTGCCAGCAGTCCACCTCGACAGGGGGCGTATGGAAACACCATATATTTT. This encodes CASSPPRQGAYGNTIYF.

The chain joins TRBV18 to TRBJ2-7; 8 bases are a match to TRBD1. CDR1 is KGHSH, CDR2 LQKENI, per germline. The CDR3 totals 11 residues. The ends lost 8 bases at V and 7 bases at J; junction bases unmatched: 4. CDR3 region: CASATGEEQYF. The CDR3 nucleotides read TGTGCCAGCGCGACAGGGGAAGAGCAGTACTTC.

Only one count was recorded for this clonotype. Just one base apart from a much larger clone, this may be a read error. The gene calls are TRBV28 and TRBJ2-7, with TRBD2 matching 12 bases. In germline, CDR1 is MDHEN, CDR2 SYDVKM. The CDR3 runs 18 residues. The V gene end was trimmed by 9 bases and the J gene end by 3 bases; junction bases not matched to a gene: 18. The CDR3 reads CASYPDVGLAGGDYEQYF. Here the CDR3 DNA reads TGTGCCAGTTACCCAGACGTTGGGCTAGCGGGAGGGGACTACGAGCAGTACTTC.

The genes are TRBV3-1 and TRBJ2-5, with D possibly matching TRBD2 (6 bases). V was pared by 1 base and J by 7 bases, with 13 bases between. Germline V CDR1 and CDR2: LGHDT, YNNKEL (reference sequence). CDR3 size: 14 residues. The CDR3 DNA follows: TGTGCCAGCAGCCAAGTAGCACCCGGGGGGACCCAGTACTTC. Translated, it gives CASSQVAPGGTQYF.

Comment on this clonotype: A read error is possible here, since a much larger clone lies one base away. J is TRBJ1-1 and V is TRBV10-3; no definite D call. In germline, CDR1 is ENHRY, CDR2 SYGVKD. CDR3 length equals 13 residues. V was trimmed by 3 bases and J by 3 bases, leaving 8 bases between them. CDR3 loop: CAISDTRDTEAFF. DNA for the CDR3: TGTGCCATCAGTGATACACGGGACACTGAAGCTTTCTTT.

CDR3 residues: CASSYSFGETGETQYF. Written as DNA, the CDR3 is TGTGCCAGCAGTTACTCTTTTGGGGAAACGGGGGAGACCCAGTACTTC. This rearrangement joins TRBV6-2 or TRBV6-3 to TRBJ2-5, with a possible D match to TRBD2 (5 bases). The CDR3 has 16 residues. V lost 0 bases, J lost 5 bases, and 16 bases lay in between. Germline V gene lookup returns CDR1 MNHEY and CDR2 SVGEGT.

This clonotype has a count of ten or more. The rearrangement links TRBV27 to TRBJ2-3; perhaps TRBD1 as D (5 bases). CDR1 is MNHEY and CDR2 is SMNVEV in the germline V gene (reference sequence). The CDR3 has 12 amino acids. Deletions cut 6 bases from V and 1 base from J, with 5 bases between. The CDR3 DNA reads as TGTGCCAGCAGAGGGGGCACAGATACGCAGTATTTT. Translation gives CASRGGTDTQYF.

This clonotype was seen many times. The genes are TRBV3-1 and TRBJ2-2, with a possible D match to TRBD1 (5 bases). V lost 6 bases to trimming and J lost 0 bases, with 8 bases between them. The length of the CDR3 is 14 residues. Germline CDR1 is LGHDT and CDR2 is YNNKEL (reference sequence). CDR3 loop: CASSLTANTGELFF. The DNA of the CDR3 is TGTGCCAGCAGTCTGACAGCGAACACCGGGGAGCTGTTTTTT.

This clonotype has a handful of counts. Possible read error: a much larger clone is one base away. The chain couples TRBV30 to TRBJ1-3; D gene ambiguous. Germline V lookup: CDR1 GTSNPN, CDR2 SVGIG (reference sequence). V lost 0 bases to trimming and J lost 2 bases, with 14 bases between them. The length of the CDR3 is 16 residues. The CDR3 loop is CAWSVGNANPGNTIYF. Written as DNA, the CDR3 is TGTGCCTGGAGTGTAGGAAACGCCAACCCTGGAAACACCATATATTTT.

The chain carries TRBV9 and TRBJ1-3; D unresolved. Looked up from germline, CDR1 is SGDLS and CDR2 is YYNGEE. Trimming cost V 3 bases and J 8 bases, with 21 bases left between them. The CDR3 has 16 residues. CDR3 sequence reads: CASSARPGPKSDTIYF. The CDR3 DNA reads as TGTGCCAGCAGCGCCCGACCCGGGCCAAAGTCGGACACCATATATTTT.

V usage is TRBV7-9 and J usage is TRBJ2-7, with 7 positions matching TRBD2. Germline V CDR1 and CDR2: SEHNR, FQNEAQ (reference sequence). V lost 10 bases, J lost 0 bases, and 15 bases stayed unmatched. The CDR3 length is 16 residues. The DNA of the CDR3 is TGTGCCACCTACGGTTCCGGGGGGACTAACTCCTACGAGCAGTACTTC. Protein sequence: CATYGSGGTNSYEQYF.

This clonotype was seen a few times. A much larger clone sits a single nucleotide away, making a read error possible. CDR3 region: CASSALREYDKQYF. CDR3 nucleotides: TGTGCCAGCAGTGCTCTGCGGGAGTACGACAAGCAGTACTTC. V usage is TRBV2 and J usage is TRBJ2-7; 7 positions agree with TRBD2. CDR3 length: 14 amino acids. V was pared by 4 bases and J by 8 bases, with 11 bases of the junction left unmatched. Germline CDR1 reads SNHLY; CDR2 reads FYNNEI.

This clonotype was seen many times. J is TRBJ2-5 and V is TRBV29-1; D remains ambiguous. V lost 3 bases and J 0 bases, leaving 11 bases between the germline ends. Germline V gene sequence: CDR1 SQVTM, CDR2 ANQGSEA. CDR3 length: 14 residues. The CDR3 protein is CSVDFTLNQETQYF. The CDR3 bases are TGCAGCGTTGACTTCACGTTAAACCAAGAGACCCAGTACTTC.

This clonotype was picked up many times. The chain carries TRBV20-1 and TRBJ2-3; 8 bases agree with TRBD1. Germline V gives CDR1 DFQATT, CDR2 SNEGSKA (reference sequence). With 5 bases clipped from V and 4 bases from J, the junction kept 8 bases outside the gene matches. The CDR3 runs 14 residues. The CDR3 reads CSAAGGYGADTQYF. For the CDR3, the DNA is TGCAGTGCTGCAGGGGGCTATGGGGCAGATACGCAGTATTTT.

The CDR3 sequence: CASRAGGLNTEAFF. Here the CDR3 DNA reads TGTGCCAGCAGGGCAGGGGGGTTGAACACTGAAGCTTTCTTT. The chain combines TRBV14 with TRBJ1-1; 7 bases map to TRBD1. The CDR3 spans 14 residues. V lost 6 bases to trimming and J lost 0 bases; unmatched junction nucleotides: 4. Germline CDR1 is SGHDN and CDR2 is FVKESK.

This clonotype was counted only a few times. CDR3 region: CASSSPAGVPSGDTIYF. CDR3 coding DNA: TGTGCCAGCAGCTCACCCGCCGGGGTACCCTCGGGGGACACCATATATTTT. J is TRBJ1-3 and V is TRBV7-2; D might be TRBD1 (5 bases). The CDR3 covers 17 residues. The V gene's germline CDR1 is SGHTA and CDR2 FQGNSA. V was trimmed by 4 bases and J by 8 bases, leaving 24 bases between them.

This clonotype was recorded many times. The rearrangement links TRBV5-1 to TRBJ1-6; the D is unclear. The CDR3 is made up of 15 amino acids. Between the trimmed V and J ends, which lost 4 bases and 7 bases, there was a span of 15 bases. Germline V gene sequence: CDR1 SGHRS, CDR2 YFSETQ. The CDR3 DNA sequence: TGCGCCAGCAGCGTGGACGGAATGGGGAATTCACCCCTCCACTTT. Amino acids: CASSVDGMGNSPLHF.

Many counts were recorded for this clonotype. The chain uses TRBV3-1 and TRBJ1-2; no reliable D call. Germline V CDR1 and CDR2: LGHDT, YNNKEL (reference sequence). CDR3 size: 12 residues. Trimming took 1 base from V and 4 from J, leaving 4 bases between them. CDR3 residues: CASSQGTYGYTF. CDR3 in DNA: TGTGCCAGCAGCCAAGGGACCTATGGCTACACCTTC.

This clonotype occurred many times. The rearrangement links TRBV7-9 to TRBJ2-3, with 9 nucleotides matching TRBD1. This CDR3 has 15 amino acids. The germline V gene encodes CDR1 SEHNR and CDR2 FQNEAQ (reference sequence). V shed 4 bases, J shed 2 bases, and the junction held 4 bases outside the gene matches. CDR3: CASSWDRATTDTQYF. The CDR3, as DNA: TGTGCCAGCAGCTGGGACAGGGCCACCACAGATACGCAGTATTTT. Using reference TRBV7-9 and TRBJ2-3 for the parts outside the CDR3, the full variable domain is DTGVSQNPRHKITKRGQNVTFRCDPISEHNRLYWYRQTLGQGPEFLTYFQNEAQLEKSRLLSDRFSAERPKGSFSTLEIQRTEQGDSAMYLCASSWDRATTDTQYFGPGTRLTVL.

A word on this clonotype: A read error may explain this, as a much larger clone is one base away. The chain joins TRBV12-3 or TRBV12-4 to TRBJ1-1; a weak D match, TRBD1 (5 bases). CDR3 length: 12 residues. V dropped 6 bases and J dropped 4 bases, with 9 bases sitting between them. CDR3 loop: CASSSRATEAFF. CDR3 in DNA: TGTGCCAGCAGCAGCAGGGCCACTGAAGCTTTCTTT.

This clonotype was picked up many times. The chain is built from TRBV6-2 or TRBV6-3 and TRBJ2-1; 11 nucleotides line up with TRBD2. V gave up 0 bases and J gave up 8 bases; unmatched junction bases: 21. Germline CDR1 and CDR2: MNHEY and SVGEGT. The CDR3 loop spans 21 amino acids. CDR3 DNA: TGTGCCAGCAGTTACTCGAGATTTGATACTACGGGAACTAGCGGGAGCTATGAGCAGTTCTTC. It is translated as CASSYSRFDTTGTSGSYEQFF.